This T cell receptor beta chain was recorded in a study of radiotherapy plus CTLA-4 blockade in lung cancer. Study as a whole: Patients showed objective responses in 15% to 20% of cases, and disease control was achieved by about 31%.

There are a few counts of this clone. Its target is not known. Germline values: CDR1 LGHNA, CDR2 YSLEER. The CDR3 runs 15 residues. The J segment lost 7 bases and the V segment lost 4 bases, leaving 9 bases of the junction unmatched. Chemo-refractory metastatic non-small-cell lung cancer patients underwent focal radiation alongside CTLA-4 blockade with ipilimumab. Study-level results: Blood-borne expansion of tumor-derived TCR clones followed radiotherapy plus ipilimumab. The best prediction of response reportedly came from early blood T cell clone dynamics, with interferon-beta.

The method was immunoSEQ multiplex PCR; TCRdb's version includes in-frame clones alone and lacks a portion of them. The sample carries 80,000 or so clones, around 78% recorded once. The chain employs TRBV4-3 and TRBJ2-1; the match to TRBD2 covers 8 bases. This material consisted of peripheral blood, taken from a patient treated with radiotherapy plus ipilimumab. The TCR sequence derives from a human donor with non-small cell lung cancer who had a partial response to radiotherapy plus ipilimumab. Some clones in this sample may be carry-over from other donors' samples. The CDR3, as DNA: TGCGCCAGCAGCCTTATAGGCGGGGGGCGGAATGAGCAGTTCTTC. Amino acids: CASSLIGGGRNEQFF.